This record looks at one TCR beta chain sequence and its context. Its antigen is unknown. This sample was taken from a study of shared clonotypes between healthy human individuals. Study-level information: Those who served as donors were a couple of women and a few men between the ages of 18 and 49.

Study-level results: In contrast to clonotypes shared by all four donors, non-shared clonotypes had lower generation probabilities.

TCRdb's copy holds only in-frame clones and misses some; the assay was immunoSEQ multiplex PCR. The table records about 1.5 million clones, about 98% of them present only once. V was clipped by 0 bases and J by 0 bases; unmatched bases: 9. Germline V gives CDR1 SGDLS, CDR2 YYNGEE. This CDR3 has 18 amino acids. The clonotype was recovered from a man in his thirties or forties in good health. The sample consisted of naive CD4+ T cells sorted from blood. The subset here: CD45RA+ positively selected. The rearrangement links TRBV9 to TRBJ2-3, with TRBD2 matching 8 bases. The CDR3 sequence: CASSVGHSGTTSTDTQYF. The CDR3 DNA follows: TGTGCCAGCAGCGTAGGCCATAGCGGGACAACTAGCACAGATACGCAGTATTTT. The variable domain in full, with the rest retrieved from reference TRBV9 and TRBJ2-3, is DSGVTQTPKHLITATGQRVTLRCSPRSGDLSVYWYQQSLDQGLQFLIQYYNGEERAKGNILERFSAQQFPDLHSELNLSSLELGDSALYFCASSVGHSGTTSTDTQYFGPGTRLTVL.